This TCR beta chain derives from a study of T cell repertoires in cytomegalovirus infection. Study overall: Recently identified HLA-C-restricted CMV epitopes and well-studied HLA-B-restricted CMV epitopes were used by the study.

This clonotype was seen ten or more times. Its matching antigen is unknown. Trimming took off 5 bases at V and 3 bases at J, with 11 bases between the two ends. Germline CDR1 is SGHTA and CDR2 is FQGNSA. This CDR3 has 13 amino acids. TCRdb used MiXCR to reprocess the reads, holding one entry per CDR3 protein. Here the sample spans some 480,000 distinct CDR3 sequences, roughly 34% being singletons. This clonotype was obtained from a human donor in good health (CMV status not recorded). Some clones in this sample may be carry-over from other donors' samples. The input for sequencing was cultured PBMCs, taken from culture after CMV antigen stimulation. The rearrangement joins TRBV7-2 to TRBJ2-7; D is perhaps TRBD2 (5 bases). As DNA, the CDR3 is TGTGCCAGCAGCACTAGTGTACGCTACGAGCAGTACTTC. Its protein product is CASSTSVRYEQYF.